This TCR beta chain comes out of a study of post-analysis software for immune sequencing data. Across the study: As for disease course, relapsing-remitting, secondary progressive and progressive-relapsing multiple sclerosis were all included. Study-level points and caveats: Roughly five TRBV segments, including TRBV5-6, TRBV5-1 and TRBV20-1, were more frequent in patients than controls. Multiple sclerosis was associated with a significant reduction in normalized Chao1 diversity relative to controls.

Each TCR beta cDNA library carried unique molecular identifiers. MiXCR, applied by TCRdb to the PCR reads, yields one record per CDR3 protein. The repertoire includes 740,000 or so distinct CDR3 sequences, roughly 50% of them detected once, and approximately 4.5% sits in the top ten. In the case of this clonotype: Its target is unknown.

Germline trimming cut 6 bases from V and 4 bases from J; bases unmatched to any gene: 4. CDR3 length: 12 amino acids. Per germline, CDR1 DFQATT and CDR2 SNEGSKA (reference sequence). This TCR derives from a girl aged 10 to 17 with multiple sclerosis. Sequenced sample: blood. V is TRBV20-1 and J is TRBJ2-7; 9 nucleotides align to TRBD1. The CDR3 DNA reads TGCAGTGCAACGGGACAGGGTTACGAGCAGTACTTC. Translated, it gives CSATGQGYEQYF.